These T cell receptor beta chains were read from a single sample in a study of T cells in Graves' hyperthyroidism and ophthalmopathy. A single record per CDR3 protein comes from TCRdb applying MiXCR to the multiplex PCR reads. The sample holds some 420,000 distinct CDR3 sequences, about an eighth seen once. Sequencing was carried out using blood. The receptor set was obtained from a woman aged 18-29 years with Graves' hyperthyroidism. CDR3s include the opening cysteine and the closing phenylalanine or tryptophan. The D gene is left open where the match is weak. Some rows mark clone size as missing; the rest say once, few, many or name a class of expanded clone.

16	many	TRBD1	TRBJ2-1	TRBV5-1	CASSLEAGTGWNEQFF	TGCGCCAGCAGCTTGGAGGCCGGGACAGGGTGGAATGAGCAGTTCTTC
13	many	.	TRBJ2-3	TRBV28	CASDGINTDTQYF	TGTGCCAGCGATGGAATCAACACAGATACGCAGTATTTT
14	.	.	TRBJ1-4	TRBV27	CASSLYGPNEKLFF	TGTGCCAGCAGTTTATACGGACCAAATGAAAAACTGTTTTTT
16	many	.	TRBJ2-7	TRBV15	CATSREPTESSYEQYF	TGTGCCACCAGCAGAGAGCCGACAGAGAGCTCCTACGAGCAGTACTTC
14	.	.	TRBJ2-7	TRBV19	CASSIMGSAGEQYF	TGTGCCAGTAGTATAATGGGGTCTGCGGGAGAGCAGTACTTC
15	many	.	TRBJ2-3	TRBV2	CASSDQDGSTDTQYF	TGTGCCAGCAGTGATCAGGACGGTAGCACAGATACGCAGTATTTT
15	few	TRBD2	TRBJ2-2	TRBV5-6	CASSGGAGVTGELFF	TGTGCCAGCAGCGGAGGAGCGGGAGTTACCGGGGAGCTGTTTTTT
18	.	.	TRBJ2-2	TRBV7-9	CASSQDLPQRANTGELFF	TGCGCCAGCAGCCAAGACCTACCCCAGCGGGCTAACACCGGGGAGCTGTTTTTT
15	many	TRBD2	TRBJ2-1	TRBV6-2/TRBV6-3	CASSYSSGIYNEQFF	TGTGCCAGCAGTTATTCTAGCGGGATCTACAATGAGCAGTTCTTC
13	few	.	TRBJ1-1	TRBV10-3	CAIKGPGGTEAFF	TGTGCCATCAAGGGGCCAGGTGGCACTGAAGCTTTCTTT
14	.	TRBD1	TRBJ1-2	TRBV3-1	CASSQNQDRGGYTF	TGTGCCAGCAGCCAAAACCAAGACAGGGGAGGCTACACCTTC
17	once	TRBD1	TRBJ2-7	TRBV7-8	CASSLNPGQERPYEQYF	TGTGCCAGCAGCTTAAATCCGGGACAGGAGCGCCCCTACGAGCAGTACTTC
15	many	.	TRBJ2-1	TRBV27	CASSLAARKPNEQFF	TGTGCCAGCAGTTTAGCGGCCAGGAAGCCCAATGAGCAGTTCTTC
12	many	.	TRBJ1-2	TRBV2	CASNTANYGYTF	TGTGCCAGCAATACAGCTAACTATGGCTACACCTTC
15	.	.	TRBJ2-3	TRBV14	CASSQEGRVTDTQYF	TGTGCCAGCAGCCAAGAGGGGCGCGTCACAGATACGCAGTATTTT
15	few	.	TRBJ2-4	TRBV24-1	CATSAAGLAKNIQYF	TGTGCCACCAGTGCGGCGGGACTAGCCAAAAACATTCAGTACTTC
13	many	.	TRBJ2-1	TRBV12-3/TRBV12-4	CASSFLGSNEQFF	TGTGCCAGCAGTTTCTTAGGTAGCAATGAGCAGTTCTTC
15	few	.	TRBJ1-5	TRBV19	CASSRDGLSNQPQHF	TGTGCCAGTAGTCGGGACGGCCTAAGCAATCAGCCCCAGCATTTT
16	.	.	TRBJ1-2	TRBV30	CAWSVSRAATNYGYTF	TGTGCCTGGAGTGTATCTCGGGCCGCAACTAACTATGGCTACACCTTC
15	few	.	TRBJ2-7	TRBV4-1	CASSPAGTVVYEQYF	TGCGCCAGCAGCCCAGCCGGGACCGTAGTCTACGAGCAGTACTTC
16	many	.	TRBJ1-6	TRBV5-1	CASSLDGGGLNSPLHF	TGCGCCAGCAGCTTGGATGGCGGGGGCCTCAATTCACCCCTCCACTTT
14	.	.	TRBJ2-7	TRBV5-1	CASSGAGFGYEQYF	TGCGCCAGCAGCGGCGCAGGGTTCGGCTACGAGCAGTACTTC
15	few	.	TRBJ2-4	TRBV6-1	CASGGGGGNLNIQYF	TGTGCCAGCGGAGGGGGGGGAGGGAATTTGAACATTCAGTACTTC
16	many	TRBD2	TRBJ2-2	TRBV7-2	CASSLEGLALTGELFF	TGTGCCAGCAGCTTAGAGGGACTAGCACTCACCGGGGAGCTGTTTTTT
16	many	TRBD2	TRBJ2-1	TRBV30	CAWVPQSGRVYNEQFF	TGTGCCTGGGTACCCCAGAGCGGGAGGGTATACAATGAGCAGTTCTTC
13	many	.	TRBJ2-7	TRBV7-2	CASTGPGAYEQYF	TGTGCCAGCACGGGGCCAGGGGCCTACGAGCAGTACTTC
16	many	.	TRBJ1-5	TRBV15	CATRKGQYTSNQPQHF	TGTGCCACCAGAAAGGGGCAGTATACAAGCAATCAGCCCCAGCATTTT
17	few	TRBD1	TRBJ1-1	TRBV9	CASSPRGQGQWDAEAFF	TGTGCCAGCAGCCCCCGGGGCCAGGGACAGTGGGACGCTGAAGCTTTCTTT
13	many	.	TRBJ1-1	TRBV6-5	CASSYGRTTEAFF	TGTGCCAGCAGTTATGGGCGTACCACTGAAGCTTTCTTT
13	few	.	TRBJ1-5	TRBV7-2	CASGAYSNQPQHF	TGTGCCAGCGGGGCGTATAGCAATCAGCCCCAGCATTTT
15	many	TRBD2	TRBJ2-7	TRBV20-1	CSARDPAGGIYEQYF	TGCAGTGCTAGAGATCCGGCGGGGGGGATATACGAGCAGTACTTC
15	.	TRBD2	TRBJ2-1	TRBV4-3	CASSQESTSGNEQFF	TGCGCCAGCAGCCAAGAATCCACTAGCGGAAATGAGCAGTTCTTC
14	.	TRBD2	TRBJ2-1	TRBV13	CASSLVAAGEEQFF	TGTGCCAGCAGCTTAGTAGCGGCGGGAGAAGAGCAGTTCTTC
13	few	.	TRBJ1-2	TRBV19	CASSIRDVGGYTF	TGTGCCAGTAGTATAAGAGACGTCGGGGGCTACACCTTC
14	.	TRBD2	TRBJ2-3	TRBV20-1	CSAKGLAGGDTQYF	TGCAGTGCTAAGGGACTAGCGGGAGGGGATACGCAGTATTTT
15	many	.	TRBJ2-1	TRBV27	CASSLEGALGNEQFF	TGTGCCAGCAGTTTAGAGGGAGCACTAGGGAATGAGCAGTTCTTC
15	many	.	TRBJ1-4	TRBV2	CASSLPTGLNEKLFF	TGTGCCAGCAGTCTCCCCACAGGCCTCAATGAAAAACTGTTTTTT
13	few	.	TRBJ1-6	TRBV30	CAWNLGVTSPLHF	TGTGCCTGGAACCTTGGGGTTACTTCACCCCTCCACTTT
13	many	TRBD1	TRBJ1-2	TRBV6-1	CASRTGVKDGYTF	TGTGCCAGCAGGACAGGGGTGAAAGATGGCTACACCTTC
15	.	.	TRBJ1-6	TRBV6-5	CASSYSPEDNSPLHF	TGTGCCAGCAGTTACTCGCCTGAGGATAATTCACCCCTCCACTTT
13	many	TRBD2	TRBJ2-7	TRBV30	CAWSVNSGSEQYF	TGTGCCTGGAGTGTAAATAGCGGGAGCGAGCAGTACTTC
14	many	.	TRBJ1-1	TRBV6-1	CASSELPTNTEAFF	TGTGCCAGCAGTGAACTCCCCACGAACACTGAAGCTTTCTTT
11	many	.	TRBJ2-7	TRBV20-1	CSAANSYEQYF	TGCAGTGCCGCAAACTCCTACGAGCAGTACTTC
16	.	TRBD2	TRBJ2-5	TRBV4-1	CASSQALAGGQETQYF	TGCGCCAGCAGCCAAGCCTTAGCGGGGGGCCAAGAGACCCAGTACTTC
13	few	.	TRBJ1-4	TRBV12-3/TRBV12-4	CASSLWVGEKLFF	TGTGCCAGCAGCCTCTGGGTTGGTGAAAAACTGTTTTTT
14	many	.	TRBJ1-1	TRBV27	CASRSGGSNTEAFF	TGTGCCAGCAGGTCGGGGGGTTCGAACACTGAAGCTTTCTTT
14	few	.	TRBJ1-5	TRBV5-5	CASSLALFNQPQHF	TGTGCCAGCAGCTTGGCACTCTTCAATCAGCCCCAGCATTTT
14	many	TRBD1	TRBJ2-7	TRBV30	CAWSETGGAYEQYF	TGTGCCTGGAGTGAGACAGGGGGCGCCTACGAGCAGTACTTC
16	few	.	TRBJ2-1	TRBV7-2	CASSFDSVNQYNEQFF	TGTGCCAGCAGCTTCGACAGCGTCAACCAATACAATGAGCAGTTCTTC
15	many	TRBD2	TRBJ2-7	TRBV6-2/TRBV6-3	CASSKSSSGSPEQYF	TGTGCCAGCAGCAAAAGCTCTAGCGGGAGTCCCGAGCAGTACTTC
13	many	TRBD1	TRBJ1-1	TRBV30	CAWSVQGGSEAFF	TGTGCCTGGAGTGTACAGGGGGGTTCTGAAGCTTTCTTT